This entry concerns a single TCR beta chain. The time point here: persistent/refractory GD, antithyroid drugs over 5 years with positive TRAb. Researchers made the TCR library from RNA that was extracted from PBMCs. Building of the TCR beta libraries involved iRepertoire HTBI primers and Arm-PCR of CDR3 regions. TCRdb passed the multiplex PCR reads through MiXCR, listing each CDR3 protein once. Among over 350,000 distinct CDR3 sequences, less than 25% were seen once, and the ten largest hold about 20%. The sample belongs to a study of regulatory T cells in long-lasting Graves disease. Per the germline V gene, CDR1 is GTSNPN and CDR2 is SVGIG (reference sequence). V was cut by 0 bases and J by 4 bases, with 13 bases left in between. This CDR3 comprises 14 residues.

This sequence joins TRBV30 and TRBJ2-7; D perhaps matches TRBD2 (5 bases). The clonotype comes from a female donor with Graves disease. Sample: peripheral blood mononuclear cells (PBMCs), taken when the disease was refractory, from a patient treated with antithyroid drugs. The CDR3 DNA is TGTGCCTGGAGTGTAGGTCGACGGGGATACGAGCAGTACTTC. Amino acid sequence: CAWSVGRRGYEQYF.